The text below deals with one T cell receptor beta chain. Its antigen is unidentified. This CDR3 region has 14 residues. V was cut by 6 bases and J by 2 bases, with 14 bases left in between. The V gene's germline CDR1 is SGHTA and CDR2 FQGNSA. The repertoire was sequenced with immunoSEQ multiplex PCR; TCRdb's copy has only in-frame clones and lacks some. The sample holds almost 10,000 clones, around 90% seen once. Sampled 1 year posttransplant, controls received myeloablative marrow transplants, methotrexate and a calcineurin inhibitor. This sample was taken from a study of T cells after posttransplantation cyclophosphamide. Broader study findings: Donor-recipient repertoire similarity was low at 1-2 months, rising over year one. Recipient CMV seropositivity and CMV reactivation strongly tracked TRB clonality. Blood and skin or GI T cell repertoires showed limited TRB overlap.

The rearrangement joins TRBV7-2 to TRBJ2-7; the D is unclear. Sequenced material: PBMCs, taken 430 to 450 days after allogeneic stem cell transplant with calcineurin inhibitor and methotrexate. The source is a male patient aged 45-59 years who received an allogeneic stem cell transplant from an unrelated donor, was CMV-positive, and had chronic GVHD only. Some T cells may be the graft donor's. In DNA form, the CDR3 reads TGTGCCAGCAGTTCAAACGTAGCTGCCTACGAGCAGTACTTC. Encoded protein: CASSSNVAAYEQYF.